Listed below are T cell receptor beta chains from one sample, sequenced in a study of long-term antiretroviral therapy in people with HIV. Using immunoSEQ multiplex PCR, the repertoire was profiled, and TCRdb retains in-frame clones only, with some absent. Seen here are some 16,000 clones, around 95% observed once, and the top ten hold approximately 1.4%. Sample: unsorted PBMCs, taken around 10 years after starting antiretroviral therapy. All receptors come from a young man with HIV. The CDR3 runs from the conserved cysteine through the conserved F or W. Fields, in order: J gene, clone size, D gene, V gene, CDR3 protein, CDR3 DNA. D genes are given only for firm matches. Rows may omit the clone size; those that give it use once, few, many or a size class.

>TRBJ2-1|NA|NA|TRBV10-1
CASREDAEGEQFF
TGCGCCAGCAGGGAGGACGCTGAAGGTGAGCAGTTCTTC
>TRBJ2-7|once|NA|TRBV25-1
CASSDLQDFHGEQYF
TGTGCCAGCAGTGATCTCCAGGACTTTCACGGGGAGCAGTACTTC
>TRBJ1-1|NA|NA|TRBV29-1
CSVGGDTEAFF
TGCAGCGTGGGGGGCGATACTGAAGCTTTCTTT
>TRBJ2-2|NA|TRBD2|TRBV5-4
CASSLPPLAANTGELFF
TGTGCCAGCAGCCTCCCCCCTCTAGCGGCGAACACCGGGGAGCTGTTTTTT
>TRBJ2-1|NA|NA|TRBV7-2
CASSFVHNEQFF
TGTGCCAGCAGCTTTGTACACAATGAGCAGTTCTTC
>TRBJ1-3|once|NA|TRBV2
CASSILFSGNTIYF
TGTGCCAGCAGTATCCTTTTCTCTGGAAACACCATATATTTT
>TRBJ2-5|NA|NA|TRBV6-1
CASSERETQYF
TGTGCCAGCAGTGAACGAGAGACCCAGTACTTC
>TRBJ1-1|NA|NA|TRBV19
CASSRQVLGTEAFF
TGTGCCAGTTCTCGACAGGTCCTCGGCACTGAAGCTTTCTTT
>TRBJ1-1|NA|NA|TRBV7-3
CASSRDSNTEAFF
TGTGCCAGCAGCCGCGATAGCAACACTGAAGCTTTCTTT
>TRBJ1-1|NA|NA|TRBV2
CASRDQGFDEAFF
TGTGCCAGCAGGGATCAGGGGTTCGACGAAGCTTTCTTT
>TRBJ1-1|NA|NA|TRBV7-9
CASSSRGAEAFF
TGTGCCAGCAGCTCCAGGGGTGCTGAAGCTTTCTTT
>TRBJ1-2|NA|NA|TRBV28
CAIADGRANYGYTF
TGTGCCATCGCCGACGGAAGAGCTAACTATGGCTACACCTTC
>TRBJ2-5|NA|NA|TRBV7-3
CASSFGQGETQYF
TGTGCCAGCAGCTTCGGCCAAGGGGAGACCCAGTACTTC
>TRBJ1-2|NA|NA|TRBV4-1
CASSLRRGDLRGYTF
TGCGCCAGCTCCTTAAGGAGGGGAGACTTGCGTGGCTACACCTTC
>TRBJ2-3|NA|TRBD1|TRBV7-8
CASSPSDAGTGFTDTQYF
TGTGCCAGCAGCCCCTCAGACGCCGGGACAGGCTTCACAGATACGCAGTATTTT
>TRBJ1-1|NA|NA|TRBV11-3
CASSLDEGTEAFF
TGTGCCAGCAGCTTAGACGAAGGGACTGAAGCTTTCTTT
>TRBJ1-2|NA|TRBD1|TRBV6-5
CASRKQGAGYTF
TGTGCCAGCCGCAAACAGGGGGCGGGCTACACCTTC
>TRBJ2-5|NA|TRBD2|TRBV15
CATAPSAGEETQYF
TGTGCCACCGCACCTTCGGCGGGGGAGGAGACCCAGTACTTC
>TRBJ2-7|NA|NA|TRBV5-1
CARKGVGSYEQYF
TGCGCCAGAAAGGGTGTGGGAAGCTACGAGCAGTACTTC
>TRBJ2-7|NA|NA|TRBV5-1
CASSLTTDSSYEQYF
TGCGCCAGCAGCTTGACCACGGACAGTTCCTACGAGCAGTACTTC
>TRBJ1-1|once|NA|TRBV5-4
CASSLGGGYTEAFF
TGTGCCAGCAGCTTGGGGGGGGGATACACTGAAGCTTTCTTT
>TRBJ2-2|NA|TRBD1|TRBV11-2
CASRPGTANTGELFF
TGTGCCAGCAGACCCGGGACAGCGAACACCGGGGAGCTGTTTTTT
>TRBJ2-7|once|TRBD1|TRBV28
CASSWPTRLGQGSPGYEQYF
TGTGCCAGCAGTTGGCCCACGCGCCTGGGACAGGGGAGCCCCGGCTACGAGCAGTACTTC
>TRBJ2-4|NA|NA|TRBV28
CASSLSTLAKNIQYF
TGTGCCAGCAGTTTATCCACACTAGCCAAAAACATTCAGTACTTC
>TRBJ2-2|once|NA|TRBV27
CASSSLATGELFF
TGTGCCAGCAGTTCACTAGCAACCGGGGAGCTGTTTTTT